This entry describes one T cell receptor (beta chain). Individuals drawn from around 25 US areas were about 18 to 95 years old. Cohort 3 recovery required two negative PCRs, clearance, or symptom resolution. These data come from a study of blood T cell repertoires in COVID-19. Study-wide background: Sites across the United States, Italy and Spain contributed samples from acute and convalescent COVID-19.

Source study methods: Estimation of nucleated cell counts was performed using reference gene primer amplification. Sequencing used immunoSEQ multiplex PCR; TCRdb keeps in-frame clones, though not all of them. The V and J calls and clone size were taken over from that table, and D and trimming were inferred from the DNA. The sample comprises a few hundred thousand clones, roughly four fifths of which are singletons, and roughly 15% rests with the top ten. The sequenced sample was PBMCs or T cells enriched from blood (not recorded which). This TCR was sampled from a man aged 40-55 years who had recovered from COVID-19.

The CDR3 bases are TGTGCCAGCAGCTTGAGGACAGGGAGCACTGAAGCTTTCTTT. It yields the protein CASSLRTGSTEAFF. The chain uses TRBV7-3 and TRBJ1-1; TRBD1 agrees at 8 bases. Germline trimming cut 3 bases from V and 4 bases from J; bases unmatched to any gene: 4. CDR1 and CDR2 from the germline V gene are SGHTA and FQGTGA. CDR3 size: 14 residues.